The text below deals with one TCR beta chain. Its target is unknown. The data were taken from a study of T cells in Graves' hyperthyroidism and ophthalmopathy. Study information: Sampling of peripheral blood happened at initial diagnosis, prior to any treatment.

Study observations and caveats: The model foresaw ophthalmopathy a median approximately 6.3 months prior to onset. Blood samples included most of the expanded thyroid clonotypes exceeding 0.001.

TCR beta CDR3 regions were amplified from RNA. RT-PCR in the first round (using the HTBI primer set) targeted the TCR CDR3. TCRdb fed the multiplex PCR reads into MiXCR, producing one record per CDR3 protein. The table has around 380,000 distinct CDR3 sequences, about 13% seen once. Exclusion followed for patients with uncontrolled infection, other autoimmune disease, pregnancy or lactation. Germline V gene data show CDR1 as KGHDR and CDR2 as SFDVKD. V trimming: 4 bases; J trimming: 7 bases; junction bases outside the gene matches: 11. The CDR3 has 16 residues. The sequence was obtained from a man aged 25 to 45 with Graves' hyperthyroidism that later progressed to Graves' ophthalmopathy. Specimen: blood. The gene calls are TRBV24-1 and TRBJ1-2, with 10 positions matching TRBD1. The CDR3 loop is CATSDPRTGGMSGYTF. For the CDR3, the DNA is TGTGCCACCAGTGACCCACGGACAGGGGGGATGAGTGGCTACACCTTC.